This TCR beta chain was recovered during a study of T cells in Graves' hyperthyroidism and ophthalmopathy. Study observations and caveats: For ophthalmopathy, model prediction preceded onset by a median around 7 months. Researchers found most expanded thyroid clonotypes above 0.001 in blood as well. From stable hyperthyroidism, ophthalmopathy was separated by a 13 V-J model.

Amplification targeted TCR beta CDR3 regions from RNA transcripts. A set of HTBI primers served as the primers for a first-round RT-PCR of the TCR CDR3. TCRdb re-called the multiplex PCR reads through MiXCR, storing one row per CDR3 protein. The sample contains approximately 640,000 distinct CDR3 sequences, 40% to 55% of which appear only once. Diagnoses used clinical symptoms, serum thyroxine and TRAb, thyroid ultrasound and orbital computed tomography. The V and J ends lost 6 bases and 6 bases respectively, with 24 bases between them. The germline V gene encodes CDR1 MNHEY and CDR2 SVGAGI. The CDR3 contains 16 residues. About this clonotype: What it binds is not known.

The chain employs TRBV6-5 and TRBJ2-7; no clear D. The receptor's source is an adult man with Graves' disease, either hyperthyroidism or ophthalmopathy (not recorded which). The sample consisted of peripheral blood or thyroid tissue (not recorded which). The CDR3 DNA reads as TGTGCCAGCAGGGCGGAACTGGTACGGACCCATGGCGAGCAGTACTTC. This translates into CASRAELVRTHGEQYF.